Listed here are 32 T cell receptor beta chains from one sample, sequenced in a study of control samples from healthy donors and cancer patients. Profiling relied on immunoSEQ multiplex PCR, and the TCRdb table lists in-frame clones only, not all of them. The data show around 90,000 clones, with around 85% seen just once and roughly 2% held by the top ten. The sample taken for sequencing was blood. The receptors originated from a woman in her forties in good health.

V usage is TRBV9 and J usage is TRBJ2-7; maybe TRBD2 (6 bases). This CDR3 contains 13 residues. The V gene lost 1 base and the J gene lost 2 bases, with 7 bases spanning the gap. The V gene's germline CDR1 is SGDLS and CDR2 YYNGEE. Here the CDR3 DNA reads TGTGCCAGCAGCGTATCGGGGGCCTACGAGCAGTACTTC. Translation gives CASSVSGAYEQYF.

This sequence joins TRBV5-1 and TRBJ1-3, with D unresolved. The germline CDR1 and CDR2 sequences are SGHRS and YFSETQ. The ends were cut back, 2 bases at V and 2 bases at J, with 8 bases in the middle. The CDR3 contains 14 residues. CDR3: CASSFLGTGNTIYF. The DNA of the CDR3 is TGCGCCAGCAGCTTCCTGGGGACTGGAAACACCATATATTTT. The full variable domain, its missing parts supplied by reference TRBV5-1 and TRBJ1-3, is KAGVTQTPRYLIKTRGQQVTLSCSPISGHRSVSWYQQTPGQGLQFLFEYFSETQRNKGNFPGRFSGRQFSNSRSEMNVSTLELGDSALYLCASSFLGTGNTIYFGEGSWLTVV.

V gene TRBV7-2 combines with J gene TRBJ2-1, with D possibly matching TRBD1 (5 bases). The V and J ends lost 1 base and 9 bases respectively, with 13 bases between them. Per the germline V gene, CDR1 is SGHTA and CDR2 is FQGNSA. The CDR3 covers 14 residues. In DNA form, the CDR3 reads TGTGCCAGCAGCTTAGTGGCAGGGAATTCTGAGCAGTTCTTC. It specifies CASSLVAGNSEQFF.

The J gene is TRBJ2-1, the V gene TRBV3-1 (or the pseudogene TRBV3-2); no clear D. This CDR3 comprises 12 residues. Germline CDR1 and CDR2: LGHDT and YNNKEL (reference sequence). The V end lost 1 base, the J end lost 9 bases, and 7 bases lay between the germline ends. CDR3 sequence reads: CASSQVSIEQFF. The CDR3 region has the DNA TGTGCCAGCAGCCAAGTTTCAATTGAGCAGTTCTTC.

This chain uses TRBV27 with TRBJ2-1, with 9 bases lining up with TRBD1. The CDR3 is 17 residues long. J gave up 4 bases and V 5 bases, and 12 bases lay outside the gene matches. Germline CDR1 MNHEY, CDR2 SMNVEV (reference sequence). The CDR3 DNA sequence: TGTGCCAGCAGTCCAGATTTGGGACAGGGAATTTACAATGAGCAGTTCTTC. Translation gives CASSPDLGQGIYNEQFF.

The V and J genes are TRBV30 and TRBJ1-2; a possible D gene is TRBD1 (6 bases). The ends were cut back, 1 base at V and 4 bases at J, with 7 bases in the middle. Germline-derived CDR1 and CDR2 are GTSNPN and SVGIG (reference sequence). The CDR3 length is 12 residues. CDR3 in amino acids: CAWSAGAYGYTF. CDR3 DNA: TGTGCCTGGAGTGCGGGGGCCTATGGCTACACCTTC.

This clone has just a few counts. V and J are TRBV7-9 and TRBJ1-5, with D unresolved. The germline V and J ends were trimmed by 5 bases and 7 bases, with 9 bases remaining between them. This CDR3 contains 12 residues. Germline assignment: CDR1 SEHNR and CDR2 FQNEAQ (reference sequence). CDR3 DNA sequence: TGTGCCAGCAGCCTTGAGGAACAGCCCCAGCATTTT. This codes for CASSLEEQPQHF.

This clone occurred a few times. The sample contains more than one DNA sequence encoding this CDR3. The chain couples TRBV3-1 (or the pseudogene TRBV3-2) to TRBJ2-2; 8 nucleotides align to TRBD1. The V and J ends lost 4 bases and 11 bases, in that order; junction bases with no gene match: 6. CDR3 length equals 13 residues. Germline V gene data show CDR1 as LGHDT and CDR2 as YNNKEL (reference sequence). CDR3 protein: CASSRQGRIELFF. DNA of the CDR3: TGTGCCAGCAGCCGACAGGGGAGGATCGAGCTGTTTTTT.

The V call is TRBV7-6, the J call TRBJ2-3; 8 nucleotides line up with TRBD2. This CDR3 comprises 15 residues. The ends lost 1 base at V and 4 bases at J; junction bases unmatched: 4. Germline CDR1 reads SGHVS; CDR2 reads FNYEAQ. CDR3 coding DNA: TGTGCCAGCAGCTTAGGGGCGGGGGGCCCAGATACGCAGTATTTT. Its translation: CASSLGAGGPDTQYF.

The chain carries TRBV7-3 and TRBJ1-2, with D possibly TRBD1 on 6 matching bases. V lost 3 bases to trimming and J lost 6 bases, with 11 bases between them. CDR3 size: 13 residues. Germline V lookup: CDR1 SGHTA, CDR2 FQGTGA. CDR3 region: CASSFPGGDGYTF. CDR3 coding DNA: TGTGCCAGCAGCTTCCCGGGGGGCGATGGCTACACCTTC.

The V gene is TRBV5-5, the J gene TRBJ2-2, with no clear D. The CDR3 has 15 residues. Looked up from germline, CDR1 is SGHKS and CDR2 is YYEKEE (reference sequence). The V gene lost 0 bases and the J gene lost 4 bases, with 10 bases spanning the gap. The CDR3 is CASSLAGFGTGELFF. As DNA, the CDR3 is TGTGCCAGCAGCTTGGCCGGGTTTGGCACCGGGGAGCTGTTTTTT.

The chain employs TRBV5-1 and TRBJ2-7; 8 positions agree with TRBD1. V was pared by 4 bases and J by 5 bases, with 8 bases of the junction left unmatched. The CDR3 extends over 14 amino acids. Looked up from germline, CDR1 is SGHRS and CDR2 is YFSETQ. CDR3 nucleotides: TGCGCCAGCAGCCCAGGACAGGGACGGGACGAGCAGTACTTC. Protein sequence: CASSPGQGRDEQYF.

This clone occurred once. V and J are TRBV27 and TRBJ1-2; possible D gene TRBD1, 5 bases. V lost 11 bases to trimming and J lost 4 bases, with 17 bases between them. This CDR3 has 13 amino acids. Germline CDR1 is MNHEY and CDR2 is SMNVEV (reference sequence). The CDR3 loop is CASKEGSGYGYTF. CDR3 bases: TGTGCCTCTAAGGAGGGGTCGGGCTATGGCTACACCTTC.

This chain joins TRBV12-5 and TRBJ2-5; D may match TRBD1 or TRBD2 (6 bases each). Per the germline V gene, CDR1 is LGHNT and CDR2 is FRNRAP. Trimming stripped 5 bases from V and 5 bases from J, with 18 bases between. The CDR3 is 15 amino acids. CDR3 sequence: CASGTGDSQGETQYF. The CDR3 bases are TGTGCTAGTGGTACCGGGGACTCCCAGGGGGAGACCCAGTACTTC.

This sequence joins TRBV19 and TRBJ1-4; tentatively, D is TRBD1 (5 bases). CDR3 length equals 16 residues. Germline V lookup: CDR1 LNHDA, CDR2 SQIVND (reference sequence). V dropped 7 bases and J dropped 0 bases, with 15 bases sitting between them. The CDR3 loop reads CASIAPGGATNEKLFF. CDR3 nucleotides: TGTGCCAGTATTGCCCCAGGAGGGGCAACTAATGAAAAACTGTTTTTT. The variable domain in full, completed from reference TRBV19 and TRBJ1-4, reads DGGITQSPKYLFRKEGQNVTLSCEQNLNHDAMYWYRQDPGQGLRLIYYSQIVNDFQKGDIAEGYSVSREKKESFPLTVTSAQKNPTAFYLCASIAPGGATNEKLFFGSGTQLSVL.

This rearrangement joins TRBV25-1 to TRBJ1-3; D is undetermined. Looked up from germline, CDR1 is MGHDK and CDR2 is SYGVNS. V lost 3 bases and J lost 0, with 18 bases in between. CDR3 size: 18 residues. The CDR3 coding sequence is TGTGCCAGCAGTGATACGTCCGGAGAATCTAGCTCTGGAAACACCATATATTTT. Amino acids: CASSDTSGESSSGNTIYF.

The chain recombines TRBV3-1 (or the pseudogene TRBV3-2) with TRBJ2-2; tentatively, D is TRBD2 (6 bases). Germline values: CDR1 LGHDT, CDR2 YNNKEL (reference sequence). V lost 1 base and J 6 bases, leaving 9 bases between the germline ends. The CDR3 spans 14 residues. CDR3 sequence reads: CASSQVGGSGELFF. CDR3 coding DNA: TGTGCCAGCAGCCAAGTCGGGGGATCCGGGGAGCTGTTTTTT.

The chain couples TRBV13 to TRBJ1-6; the match to TRBD1 covers 7 bases. CDR1 and CDR2 (germline): PRHDT, FYEKMQ (reference sequence). This CDR3 spans 17 amino acids. V gave up 6 bases and J gave up 7 bases; unmatched junction bases: 15. This CDR3 is CASRSQGGWARNSPLHF. DNA of the CDR3: TGTGCCAGCAGGTCTCAGGGGGGGTGGGCAAGGAATTCACCCCTCCACTTT.

The J gene is TRBJ1-1, the V gene TRBV12-3 or TRBV12-4; a possible D gene is TRBD1 (5 bases). V lost 5 bases and J 3 bases, leaving 10 bases between the germline ends. The CDR3 covers 13 residues. The DNA for the CDR3 is TGTGCCAGCAGTGCCGGGGCCTACACTGAAGCTTTCTTT. Its translation: CASSAGAYTEAFF.

The genes are TRBV4-3 and TRBJ1-1; D unresolved. This CDR3 is built from 13 residues. CDR1 LGHNA and CDR2 YSLEER come from the germline V gene. Deletions cut 4 bases from V and 0 bases from J, with 6 bases between. In DNA form, the CDR3 reads TGCGCCAGCAGCCGAATCTTGAACACTGAAGCTTTCTTT. It encodes CASSRILNTEAFF.

The chain has TRBV19 and TRBJ2-3, with 10 positions matching TRBD1. V trimming: 6 bases; J trimming: 1 base; junction bases outside the gene matches: 4. Germline CDR1 is LNHDA and CDR2 is SQIVND (reference sequence). The CDR3 contains 15 residues. CDR3 residues: CASSPGQGGTDTQYF. The CDR3 bases are TGTGCCAGTAGCCCCGGACAGGGGGGCACAGATACGCAGTATTTT.

The chain combines TRBV27 with TRBJ1-4; 8 positions match TRBD1. Germline V gives CDR1 MNHEY, CDR2 SMNVEV (reference sequence). The CDR3 loop spans 15 amino acids. V lost 6 bases, J lost 3 bases, and 6 bases stayed unmatched. The DNA for the CDR3 is TGTGCCAGCAGGCGGACAGGGCGGGCTAATGAAAAACTGTTTTTT. Encoded protein: CASRRTGRANEKLFF.

V gene TRBV5-1 combines with J gene TRBJ1-2; a possible D gene is TRBD1 (6 bases). The CDR3 covers 15 residues. V was pared by 4 bases and J by 5 bases, with 18 bases between. CDR1 is SGHRS, CDR2 YFSETQ, per germline. CDR3 protein: CASSLLGQNLYGYTF. CDR3 bases: TGCGCCAGCAGCCTACTTGGACAGAACCTTTATGGCTACACCTTC.

This clone was detected a few times. The V call is TRBV2, the J call TRBJ1-4, with 7 bases that match TRBD1. J was trimmed by 3 bases and V by 9 bases; bases with no gene match: 4. The CDR3 length is 13 residues. Germline V lookup: CDR1 SNHLY, CDR2 FYNNEI. CDR3 sequence reads: CASGDRPNEKLFF. The CDR3 region has the DNA TGTGCCAGTGGGGACAGACCTAATGAAAAACTGTTTTTT.

This chain links TRBV19 with TRBJ1-2, with D maybe TRBD1 (5 bases). This CDR3 spans 14 amino acids. V lost 8 bases and J lost 0, with 13 bases in between. CDR1 is LNHDA and CDR2 is SQIVND in the germline V gene (reference sequence). The CDR3 nucleotides are TGTGCCAGTTCCCCGGGGCCAGCTAACTATGGCTACACCTTC. Translating it yields CASSPGPANYGYTF.

The J gene is TRBJ2-3, the V gene TRBV24-1; tentative D call: TRBD2 (6 bases). Trimming pared 5 bases from V and 0 bases from J, leaving 11 bases between. From germline, CDR1 is KGHDR and CDR2 SFDVKD. The CDR3 consists of 15 residues. In nucleotides, the CDR3 is TGTGCCACCAGTGTCAGCGGGTCTAGCACAGATACGCAGTATTTT. Its translation is CATSVSGSSTDTQYF.

The chain couples TRBV27 to TRBJ1-2; 7 bases fit TRBD1. The ends lost 6 bases at V and 7 bases at J; junction bases unmatched: 11. This CDR3 has 14 residues. Looked up from germline, CDR1 is MNHEY and CDR2 is SMNVEV (reference sequence). The CDR3 protein is CASRGSAGGFGYTF. The CDR3 bases are TGTGCCAGCAGGGGCTCGGCAGGGGGATTTGGCTACACCTTC.

This clone appeared a single time. This chain joins TRBV7-2 and TRBJ2-5; D may be TRBD1 or TRBD2 (5 bases each). There are 15 residues in the CDR3. CDR1 is SGHTA, CDR2 FQGNSA, per germline. V was trimmed by 2 bases and J by 9 bases, leaving 19 bases between them. The CDR3 is CASSLNGWAPGPQYF. CDR3 nucleotide sequence: TGTGCCAGCAGCTTAAATGGATGGGCCCCGGGGCCCCAGTACTTC.

The genes are TRBV6-5 and TRBJ1-6; 11 nucleotides agree with TRBD1. CDR1 is MNHEY, CDR2 SVGAGI, per germline. This CDR3 has 14 residues. V gave up 6 bases and J gave up 9 bases; unmatched junction bases: 4. The CDR3 reads CASRTGTGGSPLHF. The CDR3 DNA reads as TGTGCCAGCAGGACCGGGACAGGGGGTTCACCCCTCCACTTT.

The chain uses TRBV27 and TRBJ2-1; D unresolved. CDR3 length: 11 residues. Trimming left V 5 bases short and J 5 bases short, with 4 bases between. Germline V gene lookup returns CDR1 MNHEY and CDR2 SMNVEV (reference sequence). The CDR3 reads CASSLNNEQFF. CDR3 DNA: TGTGCCAGCAGTCTCAACAATGAGCAGTTCTTC.

The V gene is TRBV3-1 (or the pseudogene TRBV3-2), the J gene TRBJ1-2; D gene ambiguous. The length of the CDR3 is 12 residues. The V end lost 0 bases, the J end lost 10 bases, and 9 bases lay between the germline ends. CDR1 and CDR2 from the germline V gene are LGHDT and YNNKEL (reference sequence). The CDR3 bases are TGTGCCAGCAGCCAAGAAGCAGTAGTCTACACCTTC. This sequence encodes CASSQEAVVYTF.

J is TRBJ1-1 and V is TRBV3-1 (or the pseudogene TRBV3-2); D not certain. CDR1 and CDR2 (germline): LGHDT, YNNKEL (reference sequence). The V end was cut by 4 bases, the J end by 2 bases, with 11 bases between. The CDR3 is made up of 14 amino acids. The CDR3 protein is CASSRGGGNTEAFF. DNA of the CDR3: TGTGCCAGCAGCCGAGGAGGCGGAAACACTGAAGCTTTCTTT.